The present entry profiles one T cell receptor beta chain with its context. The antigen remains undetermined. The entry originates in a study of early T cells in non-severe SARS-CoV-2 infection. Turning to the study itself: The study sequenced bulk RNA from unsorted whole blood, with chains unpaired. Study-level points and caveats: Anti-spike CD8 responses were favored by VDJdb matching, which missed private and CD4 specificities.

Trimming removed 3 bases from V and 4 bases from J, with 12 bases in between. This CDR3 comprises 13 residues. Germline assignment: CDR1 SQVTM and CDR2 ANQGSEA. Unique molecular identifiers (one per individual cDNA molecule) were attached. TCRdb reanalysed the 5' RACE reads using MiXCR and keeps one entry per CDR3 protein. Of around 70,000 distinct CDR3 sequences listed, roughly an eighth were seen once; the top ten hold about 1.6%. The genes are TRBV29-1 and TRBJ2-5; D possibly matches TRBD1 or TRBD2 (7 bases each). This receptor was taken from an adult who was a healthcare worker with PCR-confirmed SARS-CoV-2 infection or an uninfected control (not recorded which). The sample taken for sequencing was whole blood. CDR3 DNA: TGCAGCGTTGAGTCCAGGGGGGGAGAGACCCAGTACTTC. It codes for CSVESRGGETQYF.